This TCR beta chain was sequenced during a study of Graves' ophthalmopathy and Graves' hyperthyroidism. Study-level information: Pretreatment peripheral blood was obtained at initial diagnosis. General observations from the study: Blood also contained most of the expanded thyroid clonotypes above 0.001 frequency.

Beta-chain TCR CDR3 regions were amplified from RNA transcripts. A first-round RT-PCR used HTBI primers, followed by a second-round multiplex PCR. TCRdb used MiXCR to reprocess the multiplex PCR reads, holding one entry per CDR3 protein. The repertoire includes 170,000 or so distinct CDR3 sequences, 30% to 45% of them detected once, and under 6.5% sits in the top ten. This clonotype was seen many times. The antigen is not known. Donors with ophthalmopathy: moderate-to-severe activity, CAS ≥3, NOSPECS ≥4, duration under 3 months. The diagnosis combined clinical symptoms, thyroxine, TRAb, thyroid ultrasound and orbital computed tomography scans. Germline loops: CDR1 SGHNT, CDR2 YENEEA. The CDR3 runs 12 residues. V was trimmed by 4 bases and J by 6 bases, leaving 10 bases between them.

This clonotype was obtained from a woman in her thirties or forties with Graves' ophthalmopathy. The source material was peripheral blood. The chain joins TRBV11-3 to TRBJ2-7; D is uncertain. The CDR3 DNA reads as TGTGCCAGCAGCTCCCTATGGTCCGAGCAGTACTTC. It is translated as CASSSLWSEQYF.